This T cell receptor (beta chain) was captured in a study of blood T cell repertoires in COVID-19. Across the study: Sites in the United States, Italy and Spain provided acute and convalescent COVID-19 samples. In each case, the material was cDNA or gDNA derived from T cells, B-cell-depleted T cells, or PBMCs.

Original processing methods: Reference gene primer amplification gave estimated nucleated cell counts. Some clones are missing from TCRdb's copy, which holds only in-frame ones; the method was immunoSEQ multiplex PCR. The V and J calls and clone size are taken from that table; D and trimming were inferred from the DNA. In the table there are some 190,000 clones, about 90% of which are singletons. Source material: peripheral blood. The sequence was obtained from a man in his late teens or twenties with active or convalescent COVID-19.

This CDR3 is CASSRRTGRTNTGELFF. The CDR3 DNA sequence: TGTGCCAGCAGCCGCAGGACAGGCAGGACGAACACCGGGGAGCTGTTTTTT. V and J are TRBV11-2 and TRBJ2-2; 7 bases match TRBD1. The V and J ends lost 5 bases and 0 bases, in that order; junction bases with no gene match: 9. The CDR3 length is 17 residues. Per germline, CDR1 SGHAT and CDR2 FQNNGV.